The 12 T cell receptor beta chains below were found in one sample sequenced in a study of shared clonotypes between healthy human individuals. Sequencing was performed with immunoSEQ multiplex PCR; in TCRdb, only in-frame clones are kept and a portion is missing. This sample has approximately 530,000 clones, with 96% found just once. Specimen: naive CD4+ T cells sorted from blood. Subset specified: CD45RA+ positively selected. The receptors shown here come from a woman aged 25 to 45 in good health.

The V and J genes are TRBV7-2 and TRBJ2-2, with 7 bases identical to TRBD2. Germline CDR1 reads SGHTA; CDR2 reads FQGNSA. The ends lost 5 bases at V and 6 bases at J; junction bases unmatched: 12. The CDR3 totals 16 residues. The CDR3: CASSTPPGGLSGELFF. The CDR3 coding sequence is TGTGCCAGCAGCACCCCCCCGGGAGGCCTATCCGGGGAGCTGTTTTTT.

The rearrangement uses TRBV28 and TRBJ2-7, with D tentatively TRBD1 (5 bases). This CDR3 spans 15 amino acids. Germline assignment: CDR1 MDHEN and CDR2 SYDVKM. V was shortened by 5 bases and J by 1 base, with 15 bases between the two germline ends. CDR3 region: CASSAPGSKSYEQYF. CDR3 in DNA: TGTGCCAGCAGTGCCCCAGGGTCAAAATCCTACGAGCAGTACTTC.

The gene calls are TRBV27 and TRBJ2-1; 7 bases are shared with TRBD1. The CDR3 consists of 15 residues. In germline, CDR1 is MNHEY, CDR2 SMNVEV (reference sequence). Unmatched junction bases numbered 6, after V lost 5 bases and J lost 2 bases. The CDR3 DNA reads as TGTGCCAGCAGTCGGAGACAGGGAACCTACAATGAGCAGTTCTTC. Residues: CASSRRQGTYNEQFF.

The rearrangement uses TRBV7-2 and TRBJ2-7, with D tentatively TRBD1 (5 bases). This CDR3 has 18 residues. V was pared by 2 bases and J by 3 bases, with 23 bases between. Germline CDR1 SGHTA, CDR2 FQGNSA. CDR3 coding DNA: TGTGCCAGCAGCTTAAAATTAACTGCAGGGATCCTTTTCTACGAGCAGTACTTC. Its protein is CASSLKLTAGILFYEQYF.

The chain recombines TRBV5-1 with TRBJ2-3; TRBD2 agrees at 9 bases. The germline gives CDR1 SGHRS, CDR2 YFSETQ. V was clipped by 4 bases and J by 4 bases; unmatched bases: 4. The CDR3 length is 14 residues. The CDR3 reads CASSRLAVADTQYF. DNA of the CDR3: TGCGCCAGCAGCCGACTAGCGGTCGCAGATACGCAGTATTTT. Looking up the rest from reference TRBV5-1 and TRBJ2-3 gives the full variable domain: KAGVTQTPRYLIKTRGQQVTLSCSPISGHRSVSWYQQTPGQGLQFLFEYFSETQRNKGNFPGRFSGRQFSNSRSEMNVSTLELGDSALYLCASSRLAVADTQYFGPGTRLTVL.

The V call is TRBV6-5, the J call TRBJ2-3; D is uncertain. CDR1 and CDR2 from the germline V gene are MNHEY and SVGAGI. The length of the CDR3 is 15 residues. The V gene lost 0 bases and the J gene lost 0 bases, with 7 bases spanning the gap. This CDR3 is CASSYSWDSTDTQYF. DNA for the CDR3: TGTGCCAGCAGTTACTCCTGGGATAGCACAGATACGCAGTATTTT.

The chain is built from TRBV7-9 and TRBJ2-7; D is undetermined. The CDR3 spans 14 residues. Germline V gives CDR1 SEHNR, CDR2 FQNEAQ (reference sequence). V lost 1 base and J 2 bases, leaving 9 bases between the germline ends. The CDR3 nucleotides are TGTGCCAGCAGCTTAGATTCCAGAGCCTACGAGCAGTACTTC. Translation: CASSLDSRAYEQYF. The full variable domain, completed using reference TRBV7-9 and TRBJ2-7, is DTGVSQNPRHKITKRGQNVTFRCDPISEHNRLYWYRQTLGQGPEFLTYFQNEAQLEKSRLLSDRFSAERPKGSFSTLEIQRTEQGDSAMYLCASSLDSRAYEQYFGPGTRLTVT.

The rearrangement uses TRBV10-1 and TRBJ2-5; 13 nucleotides match TRBD2. V lost 0 bases to trimming and J lost 6 bases; unmatched junction nucleotides: 10. Germline values: CDR1 WNHNN, CDR2 SYGVQD (reference sequence). The CDR3 is made up of 18 amino acids. In DNA form, the CDR3 reads TGCGCCAGCAGTGAGTCCGGACTAGCGGGAGACGTATGGAAGACCCAGTACTTC. Amino acids: CASSESGLAGDVWKTQYF.

This chain joins TRBV7-3 and TRBJ2-3; D remains ambiguous. This CDR3 is built from 13 residues. CDR1 and CDR2 from the germline V gene are SGHTA and FQGTGA. V lost 2 bases and J lost 5, with 8 bases in between. CDR3 coding DNA: TGTGCCAGCAGCTTATCGCAGGAAGATACGCAGTATTTT. It specifies CASSLSQEDTQYF.

The V gene is TRBV28, the J gene TRBJ2-7; 7 nucleotides align to TRBD2. J was trimmed by 7 bases and V by 7 bases; bases with no gene match: 16. The V gene's germline CDR1 is MDHEN and CDR2 SYDVKM. The CDR3 extends over 15 amino acids. CDR3 sequence reads: CASNTGGPILREQYF. For the CDR3, the DNA is TGTGCCAGCAATACGGGAGGACCGATCTTGAGGGAGCAGTACTTC. The full variable domain, its missing parts supplied by reference TRBV28 and TRBJ2-7, is DVKVTQSSRYLVKRTGEKVFLECVQDMDHENMFWYRQDPGLGLRLIYFSYDVKMKEKGDIPEGYSVSREKKERFSLILESASTNQTSMYLCASNTGGPILREQYFGPGTRLTVT.

CDR3 region: CASSLGLGELFF. The DNA of the CDR3 is TGTGCCAGCAGCTTAGGACTCGGGGAGCTGTTTTTT. The J gene is TRBJ2-2, the V gene TRBV11-2; D is uncertain. The CDR3 extends over 12 amino acids. The V gene's germline CDR1 is SGHAT and CDR2 FQNNGV. Trimming took 1 base from V and 7 from J, leaving 4 bases between them. Based on the CDR3 plus reference TRBV11-2 and TRBJ2-2, the full variable domain is EAGVAQSPRYKIIEKRQSVAFWCNPISGHATLYWYQQILGQGPKLLIQFQNNGVVDDSQLPKDRFSAERLKGVDSTLKIQPAKLEDSAVYLCASSLGLGELFFGEGSRLTVL.

This clone occurred once. This chain connects TRBV7-2 to TRBJ2-7, with a possible D match to TRBD2 (6 bases). The CDR3 contains 17 residues. CDR1 SGHTA and CDR2 FQGNSA come from the germline V gene. The V end lost 7 bases, the J end lost 1 base, and 23 bases lay between the germline ends. CDR3 in amino acids: CASTQPGDRPSSYEQYF. The CDR3 DNA reads as TGTGCCAGCACCCAACCGGGAGACCGACCATCTTCCTACGAGCAGTACTTC.